Sequencing of this T cell receptor beta chain was carried out in a study of cytomegalovirus exposure and HLA in healthy donors. The germline CDR1 and CDR2 sequences are LNHDA and SQIVND (reference sequence). Between the trimmed V and J ends, which lost 6 bases and 1 base, there was a span of 12 bases. The CDR3 loop spans 14 amino acids. PCR involved 60 Vbeta and 13 Jbeta primers. Assay used: immunoSEQ multiplex PCR; TCRdb lists only in-frame clones, some missing. The sample holds about 190,000 clones; around 86% are singletons and the top ten take 1.6%. The receptor comes from a man between 50 and 59 years old in good health and CMV-seronegative. The chain has TRBV19 and TRBJ1-2; D uncertain. The sequencing sample was made of PBMCs. The CDR3 is CASRPDTVNYGYTF. The CDR3 nucleotides read TGTGCCAGTAGACCTGACACAGTTAACTATGGCTACACCTTC.